This TCR beta chain originates from a study of beta chain features in type 1 diabetes. Points on this clone: Its target is unknown.

Per germline, CDR1 MNHNY and CDR2 SVGAGI (reference sequence). Trimming cost V 7 bases and J 3 bases; bases outside gene matches: 4. The CDR3 length is 14 residues. Of the isolated RNA, all was reverse transcribed, and so the sequenced material was expressed TCRB transcripts. Clones were read by immunoSEQ multiplex PCR, and TCRdb kept only the in-frame ones, dropping some. The table shows around 200,000 clones, with about 13% occurring only once. Study-level results: The question of HLA type influencing TCRB rearrangement was one that remained unresolved here. A potential PCR bias toward shorter templates would be equal in patient and control samples.

This chain uses TRBV6-6 with TRBJ1-3; 9 bases are shared with TRBD1. Sequencing was done on a sample of central memory CD4+ T cells from blood. The receptor was derived from a woman younger than 35 in good health. In nucleotides, the CDR3 is TGTGCCAGCAAAACAGGGGGCGATGGAAACACCATATATTTT. Its translation: CASKTGGDGNTIYF.